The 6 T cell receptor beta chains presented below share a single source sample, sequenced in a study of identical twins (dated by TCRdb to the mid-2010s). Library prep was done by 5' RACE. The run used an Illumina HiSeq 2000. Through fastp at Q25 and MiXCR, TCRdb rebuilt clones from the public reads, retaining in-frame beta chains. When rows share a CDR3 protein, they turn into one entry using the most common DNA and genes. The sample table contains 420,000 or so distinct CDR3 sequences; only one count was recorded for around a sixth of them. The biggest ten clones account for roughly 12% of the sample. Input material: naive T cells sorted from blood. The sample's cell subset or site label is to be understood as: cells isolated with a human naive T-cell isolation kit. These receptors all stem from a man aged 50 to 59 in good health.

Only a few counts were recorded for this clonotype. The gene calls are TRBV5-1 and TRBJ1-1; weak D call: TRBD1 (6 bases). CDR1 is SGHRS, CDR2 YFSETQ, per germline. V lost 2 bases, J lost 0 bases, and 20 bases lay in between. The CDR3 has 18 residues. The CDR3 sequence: CASSLSLDRVLMNTEAFF. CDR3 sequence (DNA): TGCGCCAGCAGCTTAAGCCTGGACAGAGTCCTTATGAACACTGAAGCTTTCTTT.

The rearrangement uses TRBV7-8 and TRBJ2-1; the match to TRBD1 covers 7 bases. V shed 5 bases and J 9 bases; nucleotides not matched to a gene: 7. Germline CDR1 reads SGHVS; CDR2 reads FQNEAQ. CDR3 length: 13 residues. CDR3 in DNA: TGTGCCAGCAGCCCTAGACAGGGCGGTGAGCAGTTCTTC. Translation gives CASSPRQGGEQFF.

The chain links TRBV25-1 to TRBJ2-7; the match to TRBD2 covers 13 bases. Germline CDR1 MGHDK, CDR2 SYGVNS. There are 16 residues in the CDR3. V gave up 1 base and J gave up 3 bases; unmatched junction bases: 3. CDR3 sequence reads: CASSEFGTSGDYEQYF. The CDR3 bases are TGTGCCAGCAGTGAATTCGGGACTAGCGGGGACTACGAGCAGTACTTC.

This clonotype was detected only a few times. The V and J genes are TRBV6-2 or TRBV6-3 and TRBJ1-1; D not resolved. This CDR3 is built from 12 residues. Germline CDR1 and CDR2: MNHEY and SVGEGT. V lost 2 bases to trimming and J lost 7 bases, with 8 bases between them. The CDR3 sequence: CASSYAQVEAFF. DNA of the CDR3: TGTGCCAGCAGTTACGCCCAAGTTGAAGCTTTCTTT.

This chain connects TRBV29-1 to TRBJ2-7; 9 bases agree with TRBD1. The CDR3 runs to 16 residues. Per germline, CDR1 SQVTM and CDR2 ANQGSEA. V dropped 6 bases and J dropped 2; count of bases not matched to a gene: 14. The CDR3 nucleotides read TGCAGCGTCCGCCCTTCTACAGGGGGCTCCACCTACGAGCAGTACTTC. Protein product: CSVRPSTGGSTYEQYF.

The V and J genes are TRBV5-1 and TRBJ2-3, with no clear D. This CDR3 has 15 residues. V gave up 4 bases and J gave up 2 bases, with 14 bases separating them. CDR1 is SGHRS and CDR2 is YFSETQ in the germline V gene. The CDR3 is CASSPLGHNTDTQYF. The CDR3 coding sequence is TGCGCCAGCAGCCCCCTCGGGCACAACACAGATACGCAGTATTTT.